These 23 T cell receptor beta chains share one sample of origin, sequenced in a study of T cells in Graves' hyperthyroidism and ophthalmopathy. RNA transcripts yielded amplified TCR beta CDR3 regions. A set of HTBI primers served as the primers for a first-round RT-PCR of the TCR CDR3. TCRdb analysed the multiplex PCR reads with MiXCR anew, one entry per CDR3 protein. The table lists about 640,000 distinct CDR3 sequences, more than 20% of them singletons, with 34% in the top ten. Sequencing input: blood. These receptors were taken from a man in his thirties or forties with Graves' ophthalmopathy.

This clonotype was detected many times. CDR3 residues: CASGLGTEAFF. CDR3 sequence (DNA): TGTGCTAGTGGCCTGGGCACTGAAGCTTTCTTT. This chain connects TRBV12-5 to TRBJ1-1; D uncertain. Germline loops: CDR1 LGHNT, CDR2 FRNRAP. Trimming removed 6 bases from V and 4 bases from J, with 6 bases in between. This CDR3 has 11 residues.

J is TRBJ2-3 and V is TRBV20-1; 9 bases are shared with TRBD2. From germline, CDR1 is DFQATT and CDR2 SNEGSKA (reference sequence). The CDR3 has 13 amino acids. V shed 2 bases and J 4 bases; nucleotides not matched to a gene: 1. In DNA form, the CDR3 reads TGCAGTGCTAGACTAGCGGGACCAGATACGCAGTATTTT. This encodes CSARLAGPDTQYF.

This clonotype has more than one count but fewer than ten. The chain joins TRBV6-1 to TRBJ2-7; TRBD1 aligns across 8 bases. V lost 3 bases and J lost 1; bases outside the gene matches: 5. The CDR3 totals 15 residues. CDR1 is MNHNS, CDR2 SASEGT, per germline. DNA of the CDR3: TGTGCCAGCAGTGAGGACAGGGAAAAATCCTACGAGCAGTACTTC. This sequence encodes CASSEDREKSYEQYF.

There are many counts of this clonotype. V is TRBV2 and J is TRBJ2-3, with D hard to call. The germline gives CDR1 SNHLY, CDR2 FYNNEI. The CDR3 contains 15 residues. V gave up 0 bases and J gave up 0 bases, with 7 bases separating them. CDR3 sequence reads: CASSEALSSTDTQYF. CDR3 nucleotides: TGTGCCAGCAGTGAAGCGCTGTCCAGCACAGATACGCAGTATTTT.

The rearrangement uses TRBV11-2 and TRBJ1-2, with 9 nucleotides matching TRBD1. With 4 bases clipped from V and 4 bases from J, the junction kept 7 bases outside the gene matches. This CDR3 contains 15 residues. The germline gives CDR1 SGHAT, CDR2 FQNNGV. CDR3 bases: TGTGCCAGCAGCTCTGGACAGGGGCGGGGCTATGGCTACACCTTC. Amino acid sequence: CASSSGQGRGYGYTF.

This clonotype occurred many times. The CDR3: CASSGQQGNSPLHF. The CDR3 nucleotides read TGCGCCAGCAGTGGGCAGCAGGGAAATTCACCCCTCCACTTT. The chain uses TRBV5-1 and TRBJ1-6, with a weak D call TRBD1 (5 bases). Germline V gene data show CDR1 as SGHRS and CDR2 as YFSETQ. The V and J ends lost 5 bases and 7 bases respectively, with 13 bases between them. CDR3 length: 14 amino acids.

The V gene is TRBV7-9, the J gene TRBJ2-2; D perhaps matches TRBD2 (6 bases). The germline gives CDR1 SEHNR, CDR2 FQNEAQ (reference sequence). The CDR3 runs 16 residues. V lost 5 bases and J lost 3, with 16 bases in between. CDR3 protein: CASSTTSIFDTGELFF. As DNA, the CDR3 is TGTGCCAGCAGCACCACTAGCATTTTCGACACCGGGGAGCTGTTTTTT.

This clonotype was found a few times. The V gene is TRBV7-9, the J gene TRBJ2-5; D is perhaps TRBD2 (6 bases). Germline assignment: CDR1 SEHNR and CDR2 FQNEAQ (reference sequence). The CDR3 length is 16 residues. V lost 5 bases, J lost 3 bases, and 19 bases lay in between. CDR3 nucleotide sequence: TGTGCCAGCAGCCAACTAGTAAAACCGGGGGAAGAGACCCAGTACTTC. This translates into CASSQLVKPGEETQYF.

This clonotype was picked up many times. The chain recombines TRBV5-1 with TRBJ2-5; D is uncertain. The CDR3 has 13 amino acids. V was clipped by 6 bases and J by 2 bases, with 11 bases between them. The V gene's germline CDR1 is SGHRS and CDR2 YFSETQ. The CDR3 DNA follows: TGCGCCAGCAACGCCAACCCACAAGAGACCCAGTACTTC. It codes for CASNANPQETQYF.

J is TRBJ2-1 and V is TRBV6-1; TRBD1 might be the D (5 bases). The CDR3 sequence is 16 residues long. The V gene's germline CDR1 is MNHNS and CDR2 SASEGT. V gave up 8 bases and J gave up 9 bases, with 26 bases separating them. CDR3 DNA sequence: TGTGCCAGCGGTGGGGCCCCAGGGTCGTTGATGGGTGAGCAGTTCTTC. This translates into CASGGAPGSLMGEQFF.

The chain carries TRBV19 and TRBJ2-1; D perhaps matches TRBD2 (6 bases). The ends were cut back, 4 bases at V and 1 base at J, with 11 bases in the middle. Germline V gene lookup returns CDR1 LNHDA and CDR2 SQIVND (reference sequence). The CDR3 runs 15 residues. CDR3 sequence (DNA): TGTGCCAGTAGTACCGGGGGACTGTCCTACAATGAGCAGTTCTTC. Translated: CASSTGGLSYNEQFF.

Ten or more counts support this clonotype. This chain links TRBV7-9 with TRBJ2-7; no definite D call. Germline V gene lookup returns CDR1 SEHNR and CDR2 FQNEAQ (reference sequence). The CDR3 is 14 amino acids. Between the trimmed V and J ends, which lost 3 bases and 3 bases, there was a span of 12 bases. As DNA, the CDR3 is TGTGCCAGCAGCTTGGTGCCCGTGGGCTACGAGCAGTACTTC. It is translated as CASSLVPVGYEQYF. The entire variable domain, with the rest obtained from reference TRBV7-9 and TRBJ2-7, is as follows: DTGVSQNPRHKITKRGQNVTFRCDPISEHNRLYWYRQTLGQGPEFLTYFQNEAQLEKSRLLSDRFSAERPKGSFSTLEIQRTEQGDSAMYLCASSLVPVGYEQYFGPGTRLTVT.

The chain uses TRBV20-1 and TRBJ2-7, with D tentatively TRBD2 (6 bases). The germline CDR1 and CDR2 sequences are DFQATT and SNEGSKA (reference sequence). V was cut by 6 bases and J by 3 bases, with 18 bases left in between. This CDR3 region has 14 residues. For the CDR3, the DNA is TGCAGTGCCCCTGGCGGGGTAGCGGACTACGAGCAGTACTTC. It translates to CSAPGGVADYEQYF.

This sequence joins TRBV20-1 and TRBJ2-7, with D perhaps matching TRBD2 (6 bases). Germline V lookup: CDR1 DFQATT, CDR2 SNEGSKA (reference sequence). The CDR3 totals 15 residues. Trimming stripped 3 bases from V and 3 bases from J, with 18 bases between. CDR3 loop: CSASGTVLTDYEQYF. The CDR3 DNA sequence: TGCAGTGCTAGCGGGACTGTCCTAACGGACTACGAGCAGTACTTC.

V gene TRBV20-1 combines with J gene TRBJ1-5; D is uncertain. The germline V and J ends were trimmed by 0 bases and 3 bases, with 12 bases remaining between them. The CDR3 runs 15 residues. The germline V gene has CDR1 DFQATT and CDR2 SNEGSKA (reference sequence). CDR3: CSAREFFGHNQPQHF. The CDR3 DNA sequence: TGCAGTGCTAGAGAGTTTTTCGGCCACAATCAGCCCCAGCATTTT.

A word on this clonotype: One junction end disagrees with the germline gene, perhaps due to a read error. The chain couples TRBV5-1 to TRBJ2-7; 7 bases align to TRBD2. This CDR3 spans 12 amino acids. CDR1 is SGHRS, CDR2 YFSETQ, per germline. CDR3 in DNA: TGTGCCAGCAGTCCACCTTTAGCGGGGCAGTACTTC. Its protein is CASSPPLAGQYF.

This clonotype was observed many times. This sequence joins TRBV20-1 and TRBJ1-6; D gene unclear. The CDR3 is 14 residues long. V was shortened by 0 bases and J by 6 bases, with 9 bases between the two germline ends. The germline CDR1 and CDR2 sequences are DFQATT and SNEGSKA (reference sequence). The CDR3 DNA is TGCAGTGCTAGAGATCGGCAGCGTAATTCACCCCTCCACTTT. Translating gives CSARDRQRNSPLHF.

The gene calls are TRBV20-1 and TRBJ1-4; no firm D call. V lost 6 bases, J lost 5 bases, and 7 bases lay in between. Germline CDR1 and CDR2: DFQATT and SNEGSKA (reference sequence). The CDR3 is made up of 11 amino acids. This CDR3 reads CSATANEKLFF. The CDR3 region has the DNA TGCAGTGCGACGGCAAATGAAAAACTGTTTTTT.

Comments on this clonotype: A much larger clone lies a single base off, so this may be a read error. The rearrangement joins TRBV27 to TRBJ2-1, with 7 nucleotides matching TRBD2. This CDR3 region has 18 residues. Germline values: CDR1 MNHEY, CDR2 SMNVEV (reference sequence). The CDR3 nucleotides read TGTGCCAGCAGTTTATGGGGGGGAAGGAGGGTGCCTGACAATGAGCTGTTCTTC. Protein product: CASSLWGGRRVPDNELFF.

This clonotype was detected only a few times. The chain links TRBV6-5 to TRBJ2-3; D remains ambiguous. The germline gives CDR1 MNHEY, CDR2 SVGAGI. The CDR3 covers 13 residues. The ends were cut back, 0 bases at V and 8 bases at J, with 9 bases in the middle. DNA of the CDR3: TGTGCCAGCAGTTACTCGGGCGTTTCTACGCAGTATTTT. It codes for CASSYSGVSTQYF.

This clonotype has just a few counts. The rearrangement uses TRBV24-1 and TRBJ1-5; 8 bases agree with TRBD1. The germline CDR1 and CDR2 sequences are KGHDR and SFDVKD. There are 15 residues in the CDR3. The junction had 6 bases not matched to a gene; V was cut back by 3 bases and J by 6 bases. As DNA, the CDR3 is TGTGCCACCAGTGATCGACAGGGGTTGGGTCAGCCCCAGCATTTT. Protein sequence: CATSDRQGLGQPQHF.

This chain connects TRBV6-2 or TRBV6-3 to TRBJ2-5; D not certain. In germline, CDR1 is MNHEY, CDR2 SVGEGT. The CDR3 sequence is 11 residues long. The V gene lost 7 bases and the J gene lost 5 bases, with 8 bases spanning the gap. The CDR3 DNA follows: TGTGCCAGCATCGACCGGGAGACCCAGTACTTC. Translation gives CASIDRETQYF.

This clonotype was detected many times. The rearrangement links TRBV7-3 to TRBJ1-2; D gene unclear. The germline gives CDR1 SGHTA, CDR2 FQGTGA. The CDR3 covers 14 residues. Trimming removed 2 bases from V and 4 bases from J, with 11 bases in between. For the CDR3, the DNA is TGTGCCAGCAGCTTAGACGCCCCAGGCTATGGCTACACCTTC. Its translation: CASSLDAPGYGYTF.